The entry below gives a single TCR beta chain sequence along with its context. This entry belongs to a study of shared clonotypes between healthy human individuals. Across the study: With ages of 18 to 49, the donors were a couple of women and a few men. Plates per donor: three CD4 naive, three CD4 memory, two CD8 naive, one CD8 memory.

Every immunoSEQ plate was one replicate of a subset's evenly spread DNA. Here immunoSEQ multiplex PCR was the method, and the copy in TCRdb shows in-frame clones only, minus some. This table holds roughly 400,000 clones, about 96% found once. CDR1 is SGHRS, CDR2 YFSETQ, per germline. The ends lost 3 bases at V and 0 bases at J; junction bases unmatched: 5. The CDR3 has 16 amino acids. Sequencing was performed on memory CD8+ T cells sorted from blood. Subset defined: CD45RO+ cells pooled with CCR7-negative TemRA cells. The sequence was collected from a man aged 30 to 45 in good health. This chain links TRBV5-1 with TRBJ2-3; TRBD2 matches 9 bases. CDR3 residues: CASSSTSGTSTDTQYF. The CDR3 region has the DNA TGCGCCAGCAGCTCGACTAGCGGAACTAGCACAGATACGCAGTATTTT.